This T cell receptor (beta chain) is drawn from a study of T-cell reconstitution after alpha-beta-depleted transplantation in children (dated by TCRdb to the mid-2010s). In the study overall: The study quantitatively tracked T-cell immune reconstitution after TCRalphabeta/CD19-depleted allogeneic hematopoietic cell transplantation in children using TCR repertoire profiling.

In this sample, this clonotype turned up many times. It has no known antigen specificity. There are no base qualities to consult, and no much larger clone falls within one base. The germline V gene encodes CDR1 KGHSH and CDR2 LQKENI. From the cysteine through the phenylalanine, the CDR3 covers 15 amino acids. Only the CDR3 portion is preserved as DNA: 45 bases, with reading frame beginning at the first base. At the junction V is shortened by 6 bases and J by 5 bases; bases outside the gene matches: 4. Libraries came from PCR. The run used an Illumina HiSeq 2500. TCR library preparation used molecular barcoding, with unique molecular identifiers applied to normalize quantification of the TCRbeta repertoire. TCRdb cleaned the public reads at Q25 with fastp, built clones with MiXCR and kept in-frame beta chains. Rows with a matching CDR3 protein are joined into one entry that keeps the most common DNA and genes. The sample data list around 400,000 distinct CDR3 sequences, and approximately 10% of these were observed just once. The ten largest account for nearly 5.5% of the sample.

Sequencing used PBMCs from the stem cell graft donor, obtained from the stem cell graft. The chain links TRBV18 with TRBJ2-1; 13 junctional bases match TRBD2. The source is a human donor who donated a stem cell graft to a child with acute myeloid leukemia. This receptor has the CDR3 CASSAGLAGNNEQFF. The DNA sequence is as follows: TGTGCCAGCTCGGCGGGACTAGCGGGAAACAATGAGCAGTTCTTC.